These 24 T cell receptor beta chains were sequenced from one sample in a study of somatic mutations in cytotoxic T cells in rheumatoid arthritis. Profiled with immunoSEQ multiplex PCR; TCRdb holds only in-frame clones, not every one. This sample has 2,000 to 3,000 clones, with 85% found just once. Sequenced: CD8+ T cells sorted from blood. These receptors came from a woman aged 70-85 years with rheumatoid arthritis.

V and J are TRBV10-1 and TRBJ2-1, with 10 bases lining up with TRBD1. Looked up from germline, CDR1 is WNHNN and CDR2 is SYGVQD (reference sequence). This CDR3 has 16 residues. V shed 7 bases, J shed 8 bases, and the junction held 14 bases outside the gene matches. DNA of the CDR3: TGCGCCAGCACCAGAGGACAGGGGGGAGATGTCGATGAGCAGTTCTTC. This sequence encodes CASTRGQGGDVDEQFF.

V usage is TRBV4-3 and J usage is TRBJ2-6; D possibly corresponds to TRBD1 (5 bases). The V gene lost 0 bases and the J gene lost 0 bases, with 6 bases spanning the gap. The CDR3 runs 16 residues. The germline V gene has CDR1 LGHNA and CDR2 YSLEER. The CDR3 sequence is CASSQEGHSGANVLTF. The CDR3 DNA reads TGCGCCAGCAGCCAAGAAGGACACTCTGGGGCCAACGTCCTGACTTTC.

The chain joins TRBV5-6 to TRBJ2-3; D may be TRBD1 (5 bases). CDR3 length equals 15 residues. CDR1 and CDR2 from the germline V gene are SGHDT and YYEEEE. Trimming removed 2 bases from V and 7 bases from J, with 17 bases in between. In DNA, the CDR3 is TGTGCCAGCAGCTTTTCCAGGGTAGTTACGAATACGCAGTATTTT. It specifies CASSFSRVVTNTQYF.

The chain has TRBV6-4 and TRBJ2-2, with 9 bases fitting TRBD1. The CDR3 covers 14 residues. Germline lookup yields CDR1 MRHNA and CDR2 SNTAGT. Trimming cost V 6 bases and J 5 bases; bases outside gene matches: 4. The CDR3 coding sequence is TGTGCCAGCAGCCGGGACAGGGAGACCGGGGAGCTGTTTTTT. This translates into CASSRDRETGELFF.

This chain uses TRBV6-1 with TRBJ2-7, with TRBD1 matching over 8 bases. CDR3 length: 15 residues. V lost 2 bases to trimming and J lost 0 bases; unmatched junction nucleotides: 3. Per germline, CDR1 MNHNS and CDR2 SASEGT. Written as DNA, the CDR3 is TGTGCCAGCAGTGAACCCGGACAGGGCTCCTACGAGCAGTACTTC. This gives the protein CASSEPGQGSYEQYF.

The V gene is TRBV4-1, the J gene TRBJ2-5; 7 bases line up with TRBD1. Germline V gives CDR1 MGHRA, CDR2 YSYEKL. The V and J ends lost 1 base and 5 bases, in that order; junction bases with no gene match: 10. The length of the CDR3 is 16 residues. The CDR3 bases are TGCGCCAGCAGCCAAGGCGACAGGGTACTTACGGAGACCCAGTACTTC. Amino acids: CASSQGDRVLTETQYF.

The chain couples TRBV7-9 to TRBJ2-3; 8 positions agree with TRBD2. V was clipped by 4 bases and J by 4 bases; unmatched bases: 13. The CDR3 covers 17 residues. CDR1 SEHNR and CDR2 FQNEAQ come from the germline V gene (reference sequence). For the CDR3, the DNA is TGTGCCAGCAGCTACCCCCGACTAAGCGGGAGAGCAGATACGCAGTATTTT. Amino acid sequence: CASSYPRLSGRADTQYF.

The chain couples TRBV28 to TRBJ2-5; 7 bases align to TRBD2. Trimming at V came to 5 bases and at J to 7 bases, leaving 10 bases not matched to a gene. CDR1 and CDR2 from the germline V gene are MDHEN and SYDVKM. The CDR3 is 14 amino acids. The CDR3 DNA follows: TGTGCCAGCAGTGCTGTGCTAGCGGAGGGGACCCAGTACTTC. Its protein product is CASSAVLAEGTQYF.

This chain connects TRBV21-1 to TRBJ2-7; the table's TRBD2 call for D was not verified on the DNA. TRBV21-1 is listed as a pseudogene. The CDR3 is made up of 16 amino acids. The CDR3 sequence is CASSKQTSGGTYEQYF. CDR3 bases: TGTGCCAGCAGCAAGCAGACTAGCGGGGGGACCTACGAGCAGTACTTC.

This clone was picked up one time. The chain's CDR3 is CASSQTGTDSGPYNQPQHF. CDR3 DNA sequence: TGCGCCAGCAGCCAAACCGGGACAGACTCAGGTCCTTACAATCAGCCCCAGCATTTT. The genes are TRBV4-3 and TRBJ1-5; 7 bases map to TRBD1. The CDR3 runs 19 residues. Germline V gene data show CDR1 as LGHNA and CDR2 as YSLEER. V shed 2 bases, J shed 3 bases, and the junction held 16 bases outside the gene matches.

The V call is TRBV28, the J call TRBJ2-1, with D perhaps TRBD2 (5 bases). Deletions cut 2 bases from V and 7 bases from J, with 15 bases between. Germline V lookup: CDR1 MDHEN, CDR2 SYDVKM. The CDR3 runs to 15 residues. CDR3 sequence: CASSLGVETINEQFF. For the CDR3, the DNA is TGTGCCAGCAGTTTAGGGGTCGAGACTATAAATGAGCAGTTCTTC.

The rearrangement joins TRBV5-6 to TRBJ2-1; TRBD2 agrees at 8 bases. J lost 6 bases, V lost 0 bases, and 11 bases had no gene match. The CDR3 has 17 residues. CDR1 is SGHDT, CDR2 YYEEEE, per germline. CDR3 coding DNA: TGTGCCAGCAGCTTGGCGGGAGGGAGCGGGAAAATCAATGAGCAGTTCTTC. It codes for CASSLAGGSGKINEQFF. The full variable domain, completed using reference TRBV5-6 and TRBJ2-1, is DAGVTQSPTHLIKTRGQQVTLRCSPKSGHDTVSWYQQALGQGPQFIFQYYEEEERQRGNFPDRFSGHQFPNYSSELNVNALLLGDSALYLCASSLAGGSGKINEQFFGPGTRLTVL.

In this sample, this clone turned up a few times. This may arise from a read error, as a much more abundant clone is one base away. It is likely a read error, because the conserved phenylalanine at the end of the CDR3 is missing. The gene calls are TRBV6-1 and TRBJ2-7; D might be TRBD1 (5 bases). The V and J ends lost 2 bases and 4 bases respectively, with 15 bases between them. The CDR3 covers 15 residues. Germline V lookup: CDR1 MNHNS, CDR2 SASEGT. CDR3 region: CASSESSDSRYEQYL. The CDR3 DNA is TGTGCCAGCAGTGAAAGTTCAGACAGCAGATACGAGCAGTACCTC.

J is TRBJ1-2 and V is TRBV4-1; 12 bases align to TRBD1. V shed 1 base and J 8 bases; nucleotides not matched to a gene: 5. Germline V gene lookup returns CDR1 MGHRA and CDR2 YSYEKL. The CDR3 extends over 15 amino acids. CDR3 nucleotide sequence: TGCGCCAGCAGCCAAGTGGGGGGACAGGGGGCCGGCTACACCTTC. Residues: CASSQVGGQGAGYTF.

V is TRBV5-3 and J is TRBJ2-5, with 11 bases lining up with TRBD2. TRBV5-3 is classed as an ORF, of uncertain function. Trimming at V came to 4 bases and at J to 5 bases, leaving 10 bases not matched to a gene. The CDR3 covers 16 residues. CDR3 sequence reads: CARSSSGRAKRETQYF. Here the CDR3 DNA reads TGTGCCAGAAGCAGTAGCGGGAGGGCGAAACGGGAGACCCAGTACTTC.

This sequence joins TRBV9 and TRBJ2-5; D gene unclear. The V gene's germline CDR1 is SGDLS and CDR2 YYNGEE. Trimming took 4 bases from V and 1 from J, leaving 8 bases between them. This CDR3 has 13 amino acids. CDR3 loop: CASSPLAQETQYF. The DNA of the CDR3 is TGTGCCAGCAGCCCCCTGGCCCAAGAGACCCAGTACTTC.

V gene TRBV4-3 combines with J gene TRBJ2-5; 7 nucleotides line up with TRBD1. The CDR3 contains 15 residues. J lost 4 bases, V lost 0 bases, and 5 bases had no gene match. Germline CDR1 is LGHNA and CDR2 is YSLEER. This CDR3 is CASSQEDRVTETQYF. The CDR3 DNA reads TGCGCCAGCAGCCAAGAAGACAGGGTAACAGAGACCCAGTACTTC.

The rearrangement links TRBV28 to TRBJ2-5, with D possibly matching TRBD1 (6 bases). The germline V gene has CDR1 MDHEN and CDR2 SYDVKM. Trimming removed 3 bases at V and 5 bases at J, with 13 bases between. There are 14 residues in the CDR3. The CDR3 coding sequence is TGTGCCAGCAGTTTTAGGAGACAGGTGGAGACCCAGTACTTC. This codes for CASSFRRQVETQYF.

CDR3 DNA sequence: TGTGCCAGCAGCTTACGGTCAGCGGGAGACTACAATGAGCAGTTCTTC. This codes for CASSLRSAGDYNEQFF. The chain couples TRBV7-9 to TRBJ2-1; 8 positions match TRBD2. Germline lookup yields CDR1 SEHNR and CDR2 FQNEAQ (reference sequence). Trimming removed 2 bases from V and 3 bases from J; junction bases left unmatched: 6. CDR3 length: 16 residues.

V and J are TRBV7-9 and TRBJ1-2; TRBD1 aligns across 9 bases. The V segment lost 3 bases and the J segment 5 bases; nucleotides outside the gene matches: 7. CDR3 size: 15 residues. Per the germline V gene, CDR1 is SEHNR and CDR2 is FQNEAQ (reference sequence). The CDR3 DNA is TGTGCCAGCAGCTTCAAATCTGACAGGGGGTATGGCTACACCTTC. Translation: CASSFKSDRGYGYTF.

This clone was recorded a few times. The chain employs TRBV7-9 and TRBJ2-2; 9 bases map to TRBD2. The CDR3 has 16 amino acids. Germline CDR1 is SEHNR and CDR2 is FQNEAQ (reference sequence). Trimming removed 0 bases from V and 4 bases from J; junction bases left unmatched: 3. CDR3: CASSLASGSATGELFF. The CDR3 DNA is TGTGCCAGCAGCTTAGCTAGCGGGAGTGCCACCGGGGAGCTGTTTTTT.

The chain employs TRBV28 and TRBJ2-1, with TRBD2 identical over 11 bases. The CDR3 contains 17 residues. V lost 4 bases, J lost 2 bases, and 7 bases stayed unmatched. The germline V gene has CDR1 MDHEN and CDR2 SYDVKM. CDR3 sequence (DNA): TGTGCCAGCAGTTCTTCACTAGCGGGGGTTGCCTACAATGAGCAGTTCTTC. Residues: CASSSSLAGVAYNEQFF.

V is TRBV6-1 and J is TRBJ2-7, with 8 bases fitting TRBD1. CDR1 MNHNS and CDR2 SASEGT come from the germline V gene. Losses at the gene ends were 1 base for V and 3 bases for J; bases not matched to a gene: 5. The CDR3 has 15 residues. The CDR3 coding sequence is TGTGCCAGCAGTGAAGGCGAAACAGGGGGCTACGAGCAGTACTTC. Protein sequence: CASSEGETGGYEQYF.

By frequency in the sample, this clone is hyperexpanded. The gene calls are TRBV7-2 and TRBJ2-1; D might be TRBD2 (5 bases). The CDR3 loop spans 16 amino acids. V was trimmed by 2 bases and J by 0 bases, leaving 11 bases between them. CDR1 SGHTA and CDR2 FQGNSA come from the germline V gene. CDR3 sequence reads: CASSLIAFSSYNEQFF. CDR3 in DNA: TGTGCCAGCAGCTTAATAGCGTTTAGCTCCTACAATGAGCAGTTCTTC.